This passage covers 16 T cell receptor beta chains from one sample sequenced in a study of PD-L1 blockade in urothelial cancer. Time point given: pretreatment peripheral blood. Using immunoSEQ multiplex PCR, the repertoire was profiled, and TCRdb retains in-frame clones only, with some absent. The data contain over 65,000 clones, around 90% of them seen just once; the ten biggest clones take up approximately 4.5%. Sequencing used PBMCs, obtained around atezolizumab (anti-PD-L1) treatment. These TCRs come from a man aged 65-85 years with urothelial cancer.

V and J are TRBV28 and TRBJ1-5; 8 positions agree with TRBD1. The CDR3 runs to 15 residues. V shed 5 bases, J shed 5 bases, and the junction held 8 bases outside the gene matches. Germline V CDR1 and CDR2: MDHEN, SYDVKM. CDR3 sequence reads: CASSRQGRGDQPQHF. The CDR3, as DNA: TGTGCCAGCAGTCGACAGGGGAGGGGGGATCAGCCCCAGCATTTT.

The V call is TRBV5-1, the J call TRBJ2-4, with TRBD2 as a possible D gene (6 bases). CDR1 and CDR2 from the germline V gene are SGHRS and YFSETQ. The germline V and J ends were trimmed by 4 bases and 0 bases, with 14 bases remaining between them. The CDR3 covers 16 residues. The CDR3: CASSGGTAEAKNIQYF. CDR3 DNA sequence: TGCGCCAGCAGCGGAGGGACCGCCGAAGCCAAAAACATTCAGTACTTC. The whole variable domain, remainder taken from reference TRBV5-1 and TRBJ2-4, is KAGVTQTPRYLIKTRGQQVTLSCSPISGHRSVSWYQQTPGQGLQFLFEYFSETQRNKGNFPGRFSGRQFSNSRSEMNVSTLELGDSALYLCASSGGTAEAKNIQYFGAGTRLSVL.

The rearrangement joins TRBV18 to TRBJ1-1; the match to TRBD1 covers 8 bases. The CDR3 totals 14 residues. With V trimmed by 6 bases and J by 4 bases, 7 bases remained unmatched. Germline CDR1 reads KGHSH; CDR2 reads LQKENI. The CDR3 DNA follows: TGTGCCAGCTCCACCCAGGGGGCGACCACTGAAGCTTTCTTT. This encodes CASSTQGATTEAFF.

The chain is built from TRBV2 and TRBJ1-1; D possibly corresponds to TRBD1 (6 bases). Germline V gene data show CDR1 as SNHLY and CDR2 as FYNNEI. The V and J ends lost 6 bases and 8 bases respectively, with 16 bases between them. This CDR3 spans 13 amino acids. The CDR3 loop is CASRTDRKEEAFF. As DNA, the CDR3 is TGTGCCAGCAGAACGGACAGAAAAGAAGAAGCTTTCTTT. Drawing the rest from reference TRBV2 and TRBJ1-1, the complete variable domain is EPEVTQTPSHQVTQMGQEVILRCVPISNHLYFYWYRQILGQKVEFLVSFYNNEISEKSEIFDDQFSVERPDGSNFTLKIRSTKLEDSAMYFCASRTDRKEEAFFGQGTRLTVV.

The chain has TRBV6-5 and TRBJ2-7, with TRBD2 matching over 7 bases. This CDR3 has 14 amino acids. J lost 2 bases, V lost 7 bases, and 8 bases had no gene match. CDR1 MNHEY and CDR2 SVGAGI come from the germline V gene. DNA of the CDR3: TGTGCCAGCACAGTGGGGAGGGGAACCTACGAGCAGTACTTC. It codes for CASTVGRGTYEQYF.

The chain links TRBV5-1 to TRBJ2-3; D might be TRBD2 (6 bases). Germline CDR1 SGHRS, CDR2 YFSETQ. The CDR3 is 15 amino acids. Trimming took off 1 base at V and 2 bases at J, with 11 bases between the two ends. The CDR3 nucleotides read TGCGCCAGCAGCTTGAGTGCGGGATTCACAGATACGCAGTATTTT. It codes for CASSLSAGFTDTQYF.

The CDR3 DNA reads TGTGCCAGCAGTCCCCCAGTCACCTACGAGCAGTACTTC. This encodes CASSPPVTYEQYF. The chain has TRBV5-5 and TRBJ2-7; D ambiguous. Looked up from germline, CDR1 is SGHKS and CDR2 is YYEKEE (reference sequence). There are 13 residues in the CDR3. V was pared by 5 bases and J by 2 bases, with 11 bases between.

V usage is TRBV19 and J usage is TRBJ2-3; weak D call: TRBD1 (6 bases). V dropped 5 bases and J dropped 1 base, with 13 bases sitting between them. The germline gives CDR1 LNHDA, CDR2 SQIVND (reference sequence). This CDR3 region has 15 residues. The CDR3 spells CASSPRRQGTDTQYF. The DNA of the CDR3 is TGTGCCAGTAGTCCGAGGCGACAGGGCACAGATACGCAGTATTTT.

The chain couples TRBV28 to TRBJ2-7; TRBD1 might be the D (5 bases). The CDR3 is made up of 15 amino acids. From germline, CDR1 is MDHEN and CDR2 SYDVKM. V lost 2 bases, J lost 9 bases, and 20 bases lay in between. CDR3 sequence reads: CASSLMSGPLPGQYF. In DNA form, the CDR3 reads TGTGCCAGCAGTTTAATGTCAGGGCCCCTCCCGGGGCAGTACTTC.

The V gene is TRBV18, the J gene TRBJ2-1, with TRBD2 matching 12 bases. The CDR3 has 15 residues. Germline V gene lookup returns CDR1 KGHSH and CDR2 LQKENI. V lost 6 bases to trimming and J lost 6 bases; unmatched junction nucleotides: 6. The DNA for the CDR3 is TGTGCCAGCTCGCTCGGGACTAGCGGGTCCAATGAGCAGTTCTTC. Translating gives CASSLGTSGSNEQFF.

The rearrangement joins TRBV18 to TRBJ2-6, with 7 bases lining up with TRBD1. Germline CDR1 KGHSH, CDR2 LQKENI. With V trimmed by 2 bases and J by 3 bases, 4 bases remained unmatched. CDR3 length: 16 amino acids. Here the CDR3 DNA reads TGTGCCAGCTCACCAAAAGGGGGCGTTGGGGCCAACGTCCTGACTTTC. Its protein product is CASSPKGGVGANVLTF.

The rearrangement uses TRBV11-2 and TRBJ1-5; D is unclear. This CDR3 is built from 13 residues. CDR1 and CDR2 from the germline V gene are SGHAT and FQNNGV. Trimming left V 6 bases short and J 11 bases short, with 17 bases between. DNA of the CDR3: TGTGCCAGCAGTCCCGGGGTAGAGAACGCCCAGCATTTT. Translated: CASSPGVENAQHF.

This clone was detected only a few times. V is TRBV28 and J is TRBJ1-1; D might be TRBD1 (5 bases). V dropped 6 bases and J dropped 0 bases, with 5 bases sitting between them. The CDR3 covers 12 residues. The germline CDR1 and CDR2 sequences are MDHEN and SYDVKM. The CDR3 sequence is CASRGLNTEAFF. The CDR3 nucleotides read TGTGCCAGCAGGGGGCTGAACACTGAAGCTTTCTTT. Looking up the rest from reference TRBV28 and TRBJ1-1 gives the full variable domain: DVKVTQSSRYLVKRTGEKVFLECVQDMDHENMFWYRQDPGLGLRLIYFSYDVKMKEKGDIPEGYSVSREKKERFSLILESASTNQTSMYLCASRGLNTEAFFGQGTRLTVV.

There are a few counts of this clone. The J gene is TRBJ2-1, the V gene TRBV5-1; 16 bases agree with TRBD2. In germline, CDR1 is SGHRS, CDR2 YFSETQ. The CDR3 length is 17 residues. V was clipped by 4 bases and J by 8 bases; unmatched bases: 9. The CDR3 bases are TGCGCCAGCAGCATCGGGACTAGCGGGAGGGGGCTCGATGAGCAGTTCTTC. This codes for CASSIGTSGRGLDEQFF. Complete variable domain (other parts from reference TRBV5-1 and TRBJ2-1): KAGVTQTPRYLIKTRGQQVTLSCSPISGHRSVSWYQQTPGQGLQFLFEYFSETQRNKGNFPGRFSGRQFSNSRSEMNVSTLELGDSALYLCASSIGTSGRGLDEQFFGPGTRLTVL.

This sequence joins TRBV5-1 and TRBJ2-3; 7 bases are a match to TRBD2. The CDR3 spans 14 residues. CDR1 is SGHRS, CDR2 YFSETQ, per germline. Trimming took 2 bases from V and 4 from J; bases not matched to a gene: 4. CDR3 in DNA: TGCGCCAGCAGCTTCGGACTAGAAGCAGATACGCAGTATTTT. This codes for CASSFGLEADTQYF.

The chain joins TRBV28 to TRBJ1-2; TRBD1 matches 11 bases. The ends lost 5 bases at V and 7 bases at J; junction bases unmatched: 6. This CDR3 has 14 amino acids. The germline CDR1 and CDR2 sequences are MDHEN and SYDVKM. CDR3 region: CASSQPGQGGGYTF. The CDR3 bases are TGTGCCAGCAGTCAACCGGGACAGGGGGGTGGCTACACCTTC.